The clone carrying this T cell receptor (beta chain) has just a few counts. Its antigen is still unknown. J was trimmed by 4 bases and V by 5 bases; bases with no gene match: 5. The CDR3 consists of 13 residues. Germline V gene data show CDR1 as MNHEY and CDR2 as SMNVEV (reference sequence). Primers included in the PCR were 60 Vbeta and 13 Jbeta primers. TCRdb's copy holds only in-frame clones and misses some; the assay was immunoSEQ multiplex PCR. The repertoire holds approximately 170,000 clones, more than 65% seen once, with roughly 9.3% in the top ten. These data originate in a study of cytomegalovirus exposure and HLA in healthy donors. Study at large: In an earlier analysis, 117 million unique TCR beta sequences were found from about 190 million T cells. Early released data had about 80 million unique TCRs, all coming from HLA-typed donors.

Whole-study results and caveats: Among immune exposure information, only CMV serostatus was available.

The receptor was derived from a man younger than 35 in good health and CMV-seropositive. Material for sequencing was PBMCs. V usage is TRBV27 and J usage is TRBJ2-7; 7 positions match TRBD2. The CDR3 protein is CASSLRTSYEQYF. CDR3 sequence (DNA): TGTGCCAGCAGTCTCAGGACTAGTTACGAGCAGTACTTC.